This T cell receptor beta chain derives from a study of blood T cells in healthy people across ages. Notes on the study in general: It was held that the diversity estimates obtained from one million T cells were underestimates.

It was with a sample-barcoded 5' primer and a J-beta primer mix that a second PCR of roughly 7 to 12 cycles was run. A 12-random-nucleotide template-switch adaptor tagged each cDNA molecule. From each sample, at least 3 million paired-end reads containing CDR3 were obtained. Via MiXCR, TCRdb re-called the 5' RACE reads, giving one row per CDR3 protein. The repertoire holds about 1.4 million distinct CDR3 sequences, with roughly 64% as singletons. Donors each provided ten milliliters of peripheral blood. On this clonotype: Antigen: not known. The junction departs from germline at one end; a sequencing error may be responsible.

The germline V gene has CDR1 SGHVS and CDR2 FNYEAQ. This CDR3 is 16 amino acids long. The clonotype was recovered from a man aged 18 to 29 in good health. The specimen was blood. This chain joins TRBV7-6 and TRBJ1-6; D is unclear. Here the CDR3 reads CANSLAAGSYNSPLHF. The CDR3 region has the DNA TGTGCCAACAGCTTAGCCGCGGGTTCCTATAATTCACCCCTCCACTTT.